This entry lists 21 T cell receptor beta chains sequenced from one sample in a study of T-cell reconstitution after alpha-beta-depleted transplantation in children. Molecular barcoding with unique molecular identifiers was used for the TCRbeta library. TCRdb itself ran the PCR reads through MiXCR, one entry per CDR3 protein. Among roughly 400,000 distinct CDR3 sequences listed, about 40% were seen once. The specimen was PBMCs, collected before TCRalphabeta/CD19-depleted stem cell transplant. The receptors were gathered from a girl aged 2 to 10 with aplastic anemia, due to receive a stem cell transplant.

Only a few counts were recorded for this clonotype. This chain links TRBV12-3 or TRBV12-4 with TRBJ1-3; a weak D match, TRBD1 (5 bases). This CDR3 region has 15 residues. Trimming removed 8 bases from V and 4 bases from J, with 18 bases in between. In DNA form, the CDR3 reads TGTGCCAGCCGGAGACAAACAGGAATAGGAAACACCATATATTTT. The encoded protein is CASRRQTGIGNTIYF.

In the case of this clonotype: Likely a read error: the CDR3 ends without its conserved phenylalanine or tryptophan. The rearrangement uses TRBV5-1 and TRBJ1-5; D might be TRBD1 (5 bases). Germline CDR1 is SGHRS and CDR2 is YFSETQ. The CDR3 runs 15 residues. Trimming stripped 3 bases from V and 10 bases from J, with 20 bases between. CDR3 region: CASSYRPGGTHPQHS. The CDR3 region has the DNA TGCGCCAGCAGCTATAGACCTGGGGGTACGCACCCCCAGCATTCT.

This clonotype has a handful of counts. The chain combines TRBV7-6 with TRBJ2-3, with TRBD2 matching over 9 bases. The CDR3 length is 17 residues. J gave up 3 bases and V 4 bases, and 11 bases lay outside the gene matches. The V gene's germline CDR1 is SGHVS and CDR2 FNYEAQ. CDR3 loop: CASSSVVAGVRTDTQYF. In nucleotides, the CDR3 is TGTGCCAGCAGCTCAGTCGTAGCGGGAGTGAGGACAGATACGCAGTATTTT.

The chain uses TRBV4-2 and TRBJ1-2; D unresolved. The germline V gene encodes CDR1 LGHNA and CDR2 YNFKEQ. There are 15 residues in the CDR3. V dropped 1 base and J dropped 4 bases, with 13 bases sitting between them. The CDR3 loop reads CASSQVQALGYGYTF. As DNA, the CDR3 is TGTGCCAGCAGCCAAGTCCAGGCTTTGGGCTATGGCTACACCTTC.

The chain employs TRBV12-3 or TRBV12-4 and TRBJ1-5; 7 nucleotides match TRBD1. The CDR3 is 15 residues long. The V segment lost 5 bases and the J segment 6 bases; nucleotides outside the gene matches: 10. CDR3 sequence: CASSIQGKAGQPQHF. As DNA, the CDR3 is TGTGCCAGCAGTATACAGGGGAAGGCAGGTCAGCCCCAGCATTTT.

This clonotype has just a few counts. This chain joins TRBV20-1 and TRBJ2-5; possible D gene TRBD2, 5 bases. This CDR3 is built from 14 residues. The germline V gene has CDR1 DFQATT and CDR2 SNEGSKA (reference sequence). The V gene lost 3 bases and the J gene lost 5 bases, with 16 bases spanning the gap. The CDR3 region has the DNA TGCAGTGCTAGTATAGTCCTAGCCGGCGAGACCCAGTACTTC. The encoded protein is CSASIVLAGETQYF.

The chain carries TRBV10-3 and TRBJ2-5; 10 nucleotides match TRBD1. The germline CDR1 and CDR2 sequences are ENHRY and SYGVKD. This CDR3 has 14 residues. The junction had 15 bases not matched to a gene; V was cut back by 10 bases and J by 10 bases. In DNA form, the CDR3 reads TGTGCCACTACTGCGGGACAGGGGAACGGTAACCAGTACTTC. Residues: CATTAGQGNGNQYF.

V gene TRBV5-1 combines with J gene TRBJ2-7, with D tentatively TRBD1 or TRBD2 (5 bases each). Per germline, CDR1 SGHRS and CDR2 YFSETQ. V lost 5 bases to trimming and J lost 1 base, with 10 bases between them. This CDR3 region has 13 residues. CDR3 coding DNA: TGCGCCAGCAGGAGGGGTGGATCCTACGAGCAGTACTTC. Its protein product is CASRRGGSYEQYF.

This clonotype has only a few counts. The chain is built from TRBV11-3 and TRBJ2-3; D call uncertain. Germline values: CDR1 SGHNT, CDR2 YENEEA. V lost 1 base and J lost 5, with 7 bases in between. This CDR3 region has 13 residues. CDR3 protein: CASSLGQKDTQYF. CDR3 nucleotide sequence: TGTGCCAGCAGCTTAGGCCAGAAAGATACGCAGTATTTT.

At least ten counts were recorded for this clonotype. The V call is TRBV10-3, the J call TRBJ2-7; D is ambiguous. V was shortened by 3 bases and J by 4 bases, with 13 bases between the two germline ends. The CDR3 loop spans 14 amino acids. Per germline, CDR1 ENHRY and CDR2 SYGVKD. As DNA, the CDR3 is TGTGCCATCAGTGACACCGTCGGTGAATACGAGCAGTACTTC. The encoded protein is CAISDTVGEYEQYF.

This clonotype turned up a few times. This sequence joins TRBV12-3 or TRBV12-4 and TRBJ2-7; 7 positions match TRBD1. CDR3 length equals 15 residues. V gave up 6 bases and J gave up 0 bases; unmatched junction bases: 8. The CDR3 DNA reads TGTGCCAGCAGCCTTCGACAGGGCGACTCCTACGAGCAGTACTTC. It codes for CASSLRQGDSYEQYF.

This chain links TRBV18 with TRBJ2-5, with 10 bases aligning to TRBD1. Trimming at V came to 4 bases and at J to 13 bases, leaving 21 bases not matched to a gene. CDR1 and CDR2 from the germline V gene are KGHSH and LQKENI. The CDR3 consists of 17 residues. CDR3 region: CASSQGRPRDRGWEMYF. The CDR3 DNA follows: TGTGCCAGCTCACAAGGGAGGCCCCGGGACAGGGGCTGGGAGATGTACTTC.

The rearrangement joins TRBV6-1 to TRBJ1-2; D gene uncertain. CDR3 length: 16 amino acids. Trimming left V 2 bases short and J 3 bases short, with 16 bases between. Germline V gene data show CDR1 as MNHNS and CDR2 as SASEGT. The CDR3 coding sequence is TGTGCCAGCAGTGAATTTGGCAGGTACCGGGACTATGGCTACACCTTC. As protein: CASSEFGRYRDYGYTF.

In its sample, this clonotype was seen many times. V usage is TRBV5-5 and J usage is TRBJ2-7; TRBD2 matches at 9 bases. The germline CDR1 and CDR2 sequences are SGHKS and YYEKEE (reference sequence). The CDR3 spans 14 residues. V was clipped by 2 bases and J by 3 bases; unmatched bases: 3. The CDR3 DNA is TGTGCCAGCAGCTTCGCGGGAGGGCACTACGAGCAGTACTTC. Amino acids: CASSFAGGHYEQYF.

This clonotype was seen only a few times. The chain uses TRBV6-5 and TRBJ1-1, with D perhaps TRBD1 (5 bases). Germline-derived CDR1 and CDR2 are MNHEY and SVGAGI. The CDR3 runs 15 residues. The V and J ends lost 0 bases and 11 bases respectively, with 19 bases between them. CDR3 amino acids: CASSYSGTGVPGAFF. DNA of the CDR3: TGTGCCAGCAGTTACTCCGGGACGGGTGTTCCCGGGGCTTTCTTT.

Comment on this clonotype: One end of the junction does not line up with germline, which may come from a read error. The V call is TRBV20-1, the J call TRBJ2-1; 13 bases line up with TRBD2. The CDR3 consists of 17 residues. Germline values: CDR1 DFQATT, CDR2 SNEGSKA (reference sequence). CDR3 nucleotides: TGCTGTGCCTGGACTAGCGGGGGACTAATAAAAGGTAATGAGCAGTTCTTC. Protein: CCAWTSGGLIKGNEQFF.

This chain connects TRBV27 to TRBJ2-7, with D possibly matching TRBD2 (6 bases). Germline CDR1 and CDR2: MNHEY and SMNVEV (reference sequence). The CDR3 has 17 amino acids. The V and J ends lost 2 bases and 4 bases respectively, with 21 bases between them. The DNA for the CDR3 is TGTGCCAGCAGTTTAAAGACTAGTACCCATGCCGTTTACGAGCAGTACTTC. This sequence encodes CASSLKTSTHAVYEQYF.

As DNA, the CDR3 is TGTGCCAGCAGCACGGTTTGGAAGCGGGGGCCCTGGGAAGAGACCCAGTACTTC. Its protein is CASSTVWKRGPWEETQYF. The chain couples TRBV28 to TRBJ2-5; 8 bases match TRBD2. Losses at the gene ends were 6 bases for V and 3 bases for J; bases not matched to a gene: 18. The CDR3 is 18 amino acids. Germline CDR1 MDHEN, CDR2 SYDVKM. Drawing the rest from reference TRBV28 and TRBJ2-5, the complete variable domain is DVKVTQSSRYLVKRTGEKVFLECVQDMDHENMFWYRQDPGLGLRLIYFSYDVKMKEKGDIPEGYSVSREKKERFSLILESASTNQTSMYLCASSTVWKRGPWEETQYFGPGTRLLVL.

The V call is TRBV20-1, the J call TRBJ1-4; no reliable D call. Germline values: CDR1 DFQATT, CDR2 SNEGSKA (reference sequence). The CDR3 totals 12 residues. The V end lost 0 bases, the J end lost 8 bases, and 7 bases lay between the germline ends. The CDR3 DNA follows: TGCAGTGCTAGAGACAAAGCAGAAAAACTGTTTTTT. It yields the protein CSARDKAEKLFF.

There are a few counts of this clonotype. The gene calls are TRBV29-1 and TRBJ2-5; D possibly corresponds to TRBD1 (6 bases). Germline loops: CDR1 SQVTM, CDR2 ANQGSEA. The CDR3 runs 13 residues. V lost 7 bases, J lost 2 bases, and 14 bases lay in between. The CDR3 loop reads CSAGYDRQETQYF. CDR3 in DNA: TGCAGCGCTGGGTACGACAGGCAAGAGACCCAGTACTTC.

This clonotype was observed many times. The rearrangement uses TRBV20-1 and TRBJ1-4; 9 bases map to TRBD1. CDR1 and CDR2 from the germline V gene are DFQATT and SNEGSKA (reference sequence). The CDR3 has 13 residues. Unmatched junction bases numbered 7, after V lost 6 bases and J lost 8 bases. For the CDR3, the DNA is TGCAGTGCCGAGGACAGGGGTGCAGAAAAACTGTTTTTT. Amino acid sequence: CSAEDRGAEKLFF.